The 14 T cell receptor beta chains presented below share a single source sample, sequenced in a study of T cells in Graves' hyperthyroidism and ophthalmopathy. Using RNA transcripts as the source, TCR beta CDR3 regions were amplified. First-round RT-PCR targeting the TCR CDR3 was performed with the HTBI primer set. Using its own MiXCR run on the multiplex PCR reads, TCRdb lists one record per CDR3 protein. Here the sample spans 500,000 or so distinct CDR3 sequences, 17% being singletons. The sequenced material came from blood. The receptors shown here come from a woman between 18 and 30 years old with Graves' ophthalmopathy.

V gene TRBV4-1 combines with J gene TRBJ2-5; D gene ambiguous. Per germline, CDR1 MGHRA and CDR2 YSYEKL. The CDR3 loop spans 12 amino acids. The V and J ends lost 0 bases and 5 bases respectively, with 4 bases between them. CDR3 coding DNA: TGCGCCAGCAGCCAAGAGGAGGAGACCCAGTACTTC. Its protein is CASSQEEETQYF.

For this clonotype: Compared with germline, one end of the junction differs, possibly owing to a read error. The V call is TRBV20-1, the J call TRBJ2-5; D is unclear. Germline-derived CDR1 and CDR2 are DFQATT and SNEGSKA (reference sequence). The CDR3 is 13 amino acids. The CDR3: CSATQHYQETRYF. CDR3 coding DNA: TGCAGTGCTACCCAGCACTACCAAGAGACCCGGTACTTC.

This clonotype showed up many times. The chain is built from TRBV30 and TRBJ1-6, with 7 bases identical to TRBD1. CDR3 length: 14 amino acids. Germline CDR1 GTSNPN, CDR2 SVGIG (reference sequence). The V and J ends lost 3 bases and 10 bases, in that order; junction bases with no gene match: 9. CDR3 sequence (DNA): TGTGCCTGGAGGAACCAGGGGGAGTACTCACCCCTCCACTTT. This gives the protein CAWRNQGEYSPLHF.

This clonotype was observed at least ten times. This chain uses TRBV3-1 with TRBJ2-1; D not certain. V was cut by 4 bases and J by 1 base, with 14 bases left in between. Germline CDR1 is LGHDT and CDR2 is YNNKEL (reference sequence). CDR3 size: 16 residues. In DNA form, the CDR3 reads TGTGCCAGCAGCCTTCAAGGGCGTCAATCCTACAATGAGCAGTTCTTC. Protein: CASSLQGRQSYNEQFF.

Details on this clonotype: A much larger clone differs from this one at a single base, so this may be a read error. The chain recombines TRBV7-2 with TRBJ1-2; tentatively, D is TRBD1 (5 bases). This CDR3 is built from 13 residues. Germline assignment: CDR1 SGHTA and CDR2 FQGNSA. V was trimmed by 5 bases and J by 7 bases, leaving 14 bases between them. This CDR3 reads CASSVRALGGYTF. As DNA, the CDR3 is TGTGCCAGCAGCGTCAGGGCATTAGGTGGCTACACCTTC.

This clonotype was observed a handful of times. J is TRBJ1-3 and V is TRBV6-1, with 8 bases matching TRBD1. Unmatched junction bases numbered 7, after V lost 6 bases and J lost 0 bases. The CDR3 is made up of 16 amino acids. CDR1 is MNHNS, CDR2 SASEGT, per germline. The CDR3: CASSPGDRSSGNTIYF. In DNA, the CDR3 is TGTGCCAGCAGCCCAGGGGACAGGAGCTCTGGAAACACCATATATTTT.

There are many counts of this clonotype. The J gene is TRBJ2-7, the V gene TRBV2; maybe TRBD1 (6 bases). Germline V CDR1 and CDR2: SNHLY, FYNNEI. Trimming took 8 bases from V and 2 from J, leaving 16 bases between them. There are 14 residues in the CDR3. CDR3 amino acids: CASPNRDPPYEQYF. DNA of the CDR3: TGTGCCAGCCCGAACAGGGATCCCCCCTACGAGCAGTACTTC. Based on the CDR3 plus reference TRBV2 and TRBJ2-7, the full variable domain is EPEVTQTPSHQVTQMGQEVILRCVPISNHLYFYWYRQILGQKVEFLVSFYNNEISEKSEIFDDQFSVERPDGSNFTLKIRSTKLEDSAMYFCASPNRDPPYEQYFGPGTRLTVT.

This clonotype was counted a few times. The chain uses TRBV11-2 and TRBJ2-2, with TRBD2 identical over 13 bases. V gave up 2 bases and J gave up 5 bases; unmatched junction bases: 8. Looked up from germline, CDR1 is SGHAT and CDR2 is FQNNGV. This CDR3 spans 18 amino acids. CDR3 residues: CASSLSGLAGVGTGELFF. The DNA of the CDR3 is TGTGCCAGCAGCTTATCTGGACTAGCGGGAGTGGGGACCGGGGAGCTGTTTTTT.

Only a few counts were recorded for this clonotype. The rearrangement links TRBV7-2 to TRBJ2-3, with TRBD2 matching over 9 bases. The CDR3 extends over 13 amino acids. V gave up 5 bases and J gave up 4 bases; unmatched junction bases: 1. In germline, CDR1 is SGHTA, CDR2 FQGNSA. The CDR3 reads CASSGTSPDTQYF. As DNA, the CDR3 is TGTGCCAGCAGCGGGACTAGCCCAGATACGCAGTATTTT.

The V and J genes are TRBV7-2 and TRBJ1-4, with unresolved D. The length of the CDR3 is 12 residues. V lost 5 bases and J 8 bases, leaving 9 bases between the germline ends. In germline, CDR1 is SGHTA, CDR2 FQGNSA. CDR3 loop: CASSRVGEKLFF. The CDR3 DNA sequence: TGTGCCAGCAGCCGAGTTGGGGAAAAACTGTTTTTT.

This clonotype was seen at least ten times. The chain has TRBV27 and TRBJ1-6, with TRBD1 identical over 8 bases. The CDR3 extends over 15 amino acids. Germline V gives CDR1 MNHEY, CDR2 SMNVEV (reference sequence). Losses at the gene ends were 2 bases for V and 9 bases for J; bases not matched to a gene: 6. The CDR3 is CASSLGGQGGSPLHF. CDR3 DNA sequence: TGTGCCAGCAGTTTAGGTGGACAGGGCGGTTCACCCCTCCACTTT.

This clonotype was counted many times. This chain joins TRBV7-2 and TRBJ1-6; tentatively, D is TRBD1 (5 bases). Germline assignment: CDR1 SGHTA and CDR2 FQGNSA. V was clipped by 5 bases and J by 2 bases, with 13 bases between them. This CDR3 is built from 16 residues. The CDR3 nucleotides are TGTGCCAGCAGCGGTCAGCCGGGGGCCTATAATTCACCCCTCCACTTT. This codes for CASSGQPGAYNSPLHF.

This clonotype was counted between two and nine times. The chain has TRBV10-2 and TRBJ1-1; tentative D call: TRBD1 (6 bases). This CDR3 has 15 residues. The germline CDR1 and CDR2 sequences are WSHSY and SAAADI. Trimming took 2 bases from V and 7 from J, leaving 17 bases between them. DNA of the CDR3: TGCGCCAGCAGTGAGGAAAGGGGGGCGCAGGATGAAGCTTTCTTT. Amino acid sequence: CASSEERGAQDEAFF.

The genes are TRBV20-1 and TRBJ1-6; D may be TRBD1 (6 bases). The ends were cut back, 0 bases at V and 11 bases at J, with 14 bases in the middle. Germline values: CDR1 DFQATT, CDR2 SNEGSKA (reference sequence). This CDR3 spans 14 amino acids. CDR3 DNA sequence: TGCAGTGCTAGAGATCAGGGGAGGATGACACCCCTCCACTTT. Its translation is CSARDQGRMTPLHF.